This passage covers 27 T cell receptor beta chains from one sample sequenced in a study of tumor-infiltrating lymphocytes in localized non-small cell lung cancer (dated by TCRdb to about 2021). The library was generated by the immunoSEQ multiplex PCR assay. This immuneACCESS table, as held by TCRdb, lists in-frame sequences with V and J called but not all clones. Of the missing ones, under half trace to an unresolved V gene in checked studies; the others have no known cause. This sample is represented by about 15,000 clones; around 65% of them were singletons. The biggest ten clones account for over 20% of the sample. Sample: uninvolved lung tissue not adjacent to the tumor. These receptors came from a human donor with non-small cell lung cancer.

The rearrangement links TRBV30 to TRBJ2-7; D possibly corresponds to TRBD1 (6 bases). V lost 6 bases, J lost 0 bases, and 12 bases lay in between. Germline V gene data show CDR1 as GTSNPN and CDR2 as SVGIG (reference sequence). This CDR3 region has 13 residues. The CDR3 loop is CACLTGISYEQYF. In DNA, the CDR3 is TGTGCCTGCCTGACAGGCATCTCCTACGAGCAGTACTTC.

The rearrangement links TRBV4-1 to TRBJ2-7; TRBD1 matches at 7 bases. Per the germline V gene, CDR1 is MGHRA and CDR2 is YSYEKL. V lost 4 bases and J lost 3; bases outside the gene matches: 9. The CDR3 runs to 15 residues. The CDR3 is CASSPTGTVHYEQYF. The CDR3, as DNA: TGCGCCAGCAGCCCAACCGGGACAGTTCACTACGAGCAGTACTTC.

This chain joins TRBV27 and TRBJ2-7; possibly TRBD1 or TRBD2 for D (7 bases each). Germline V gene sequence: CDR1 MNHEY, CDR2 SMNVEV (reference sequence). The CDR3 consists of 14 residues. V lost 6 bases and J 4 bases, leaving 16 bases between the germline ends. The CDR3 spells CASRGGGWGYEQYF. In nucleotides, the CDR3 is TGTGCCAGCAGGGGAGGGGGCTGGGGATACGAGCAGTACTTC.

The chain couples TRBV5-6 to TRBJ2-1; 16 bases map to TRBD2. In germline, CDR1 is SGHDT, CDR2 YYEEEE. The CDR3 loop spans 18 amino acids. V lost 4 bases to trimming and J lost 9 bases; unmatched junction nucleotides: 13. In DNA, the CDR3 is TGTGCCAGCAGCCCGGGACTAGCGGGAGGGCCCGGGGGATTTGAGCAGTTCTTC. Protein sequence: CASSPGLAGGPGGFEQFF.

The chain has TRBV5-1 and TRBJ2-7, with 9 nucleotides matching TRBD2. CDR3 size: 14 residues. Germline V gives CDR1 SGHRS, CDR2 YFSETQ. The trim removed 7 bases at V and 2 bases at J, leaving 7 bases unmatched. For the CDR3, the DNA is TGCGCCAGCCGATCTAGCGGGACTACCTACGAGCAGTACTTC. Protein sequence: CASRSSGTTYEQYF.

The CDR3 sequence: CASSNQDRKETQYF. CDR3 nucleotides: TGTGCCAGCAGTAATCAGGACAGGAAGGAGACCCAGTACTTC. The rearrangement uses TRBV6-1 and TRBJ2-5; TRBD1 agrees at 7 bases. Trimming cost V 5 bases and J 5 bases; bases outside gene matches: 8. Looked up from germline, CDR1 is MNHNS and CDR2 is SASEGT. The CDR3 has 14 residues.

The chain is built from TRBV10-2 and TRBJ2-5; TRBD2 aligns across 8 bases. V gave up 6 bases and J gave up 5 bases; unmatched junction bases: 14. The CDR3 extends over 16 amino acids. The V gene's germline CDR1 is WSHSY and CDR2 SAAADI. The CDR3 nucleotides read TGCGCCAGCAGCGAGCCACTAGCGGACCCAGGGGAGACCCAGTACTTC. Its translation: CASSEPLADPGETQYF.

V gene TRBV7-3 combines with J gene TRBJ1-5, with no clear D. Germline V lookup: CDR1 SGHTA, CDR2 FQGTGA. The V end lost 1 base, the J end lost 1 base, and 11 bases lay between the germline ends. This CDR3 is built from 16 residues. DNA of the CDR3: TGTGCCAGCAGCTTAATCCTGAGGCACAGCAATCAGCCCCAGCATTTT. Translation: CASSLILRHSNQPQHF.

J is TRBJ1-6 and V is TRBV7-9, with D hard to call. CDR3 size: 13 residues. Trimming removed 1 base at V and 8 bases at J, with 6 bases between. In germline, CDR1 is SEHNR, CDR2 FQNEAQ (reference sequence). CDR3 region: CASSLDGYSPLHF. DNA for the CDR3: TGTGCCAGCAGCTTAGACGGTTATTCACCCCTCCACTTT.

J is TRBJ2-7 and V is TRBV7-2, with 10 bases that match TRBD2. The CDR3 is made up of 12 amino acids. Per the germline V gene, CDR1 is SGHTA and CDR2 is FQGNSA. After removal of 4 bases from V and 12 bases from J, the junction contained 6 bases not matched to a gene. In DNA form, the CDR3 reads TGTGCCAGCAGCTCTTCTAGCGGGAGCCCGTACTTC. Translation: CASSSSSGSPYF.

The chain combines TRBV4-2 with TRBJ2-1; maybe TRBD1 (8 bases). CDR3 length: 17 residues. Germline CDR1 and CDR2: LGHNA and YNFKEQ. V was pared by 1 base and J by 9 bases, with 22 bases between. CDR3 DNA: TGTGCCAGCAGCCAAGGGGTAGTGACAGGGGAGGGGATTGAGCAGTTCTTC. Protein sequence: CASSQGVVTGEGIEQFF.

The chain combines TRBV30 with TRBJ1-4; D gene uncertain. The CDR3 is made up of 12 amino acids. CDR1 and CDR2 from the germline V gene are GTSNPN and SVGIG (reference sequence). Trimming stripped 2 bases from V and 9 bases from J, with 10 bases between. CDR3 loop: CAWSNGPQKLFF. The CDR3 region has the DNA TGTGCCTGGAGTAACGGACCTCAAAAACTGTTTTTT.

This clone is classed as medium-sized. The rearrangement joins TRBV5-6 to TRBJ2-5; 13 bases are a match to TRBD2. Germline V CDR1 and CDR2: SGHDT, YYEEEE. The CDR3 extends over 17 amino acids. Trimming removed 4 bases from V and 7 bases from J; junction bases left unmatched: 13. In DNA form, the CDR3 reads TGTGCCAGCAGCGGATACGGGACTAGCGGGGCGGGGGGGACCCAGTACTTC. This encodes CASSGYGTSGAGGTQYF.

V and J are TRBV19 and TRBJ2-1; D gene unclear. Trimming pared 6 bases from V and 6 bases from J, leaving 9 bases between. The CDR3 length is 12 residues. From germline, CDR1 is LNHDA and CDR2 SQIVND (reference sequence). The CDR3 protein is CASSPKGNEQFF. Written as DNA, the CDR3 is TGTGCCAGTAGCCCGAAGGGCAATGAGCAGTTCTTC.

The genes are TRBV11-2 and TRBJ2-7, with D maybe TRBD2 (6 bases). The CDR3 has 14 amino acids. The germline V gene has CDR1 SGHAT and CDR2 FQNNGV. Trimming cost V 8 bases and J 0 bases, with 14 bases left between them. CDR3 sequence: CASGGTISSYEQYF. DNA of the CDR3: TGTGCCAGCGGAGGGACCATTAGCTCCTACGAGCAGTACTTC.

The rearrangement joins TRBV10-3 to TRBJ2-3; D perhaps matches TRBD1 (6 bases). This CDR3 is built from 14 residues. Germline CDR1 ENHRY, CDR2 SYGVKD. Trimming pared 6 bases from V and 0 bases from J, leaving 10 bases between. DNA of the CDR3: TGTGCCATCAGGCTGGGGGCGAGCACAGATACGCAGTATTTT. This gives the protein CAIRLGASTDTQYF.

The CDR3 sequence is CASMNRNIYGYTF. CDR3 DNA sequence: TGTGCCAGTATGAACAGGAACATCTATGGCTACACCTTC. This sequence joins TRBV19 and TRBJ1-2; tentatively, D is TRBD1 (5 bases). Germline CDR1 is LNHDA and CDR2 is SQIVND (reference sequence). CDR3 length: 13 amino acids. V shed 7 bases and J shed 4 bases, with 13 bases lying between them.

This sequence joins TRBV28 and TRBJ1-5; D perhaps matches TRBD1 (5 bases). This CDR3 has 15 amino acids. V was trimmed by 3 bases and J by 2 bases, leaving 11 bases between them. Germline lookup yields CDR1 MDHEN and CDR2 SYDVKM. The CDR3 loop is CASSLRQGGNQPQHF. Written as DNA, the CDR3 is TGTGCCAGCAGTTTGAGGCAGGGAGGCAATCAGCCCCAGCATTTT.

The chain joins TRBV6-6 to TRBJ2-7, with 9 bases aligning to TRBD1. CDR1 is MNHNY, CDR2 SVGAGI, per germline (reference sequence). V lost 7 bases and J lost 6; bases outside the gene matches: 10. The CDR3 loop spans 14 amino acids. In nucleotides, the CDR3 is TGTGCCAGCATGGTTGGGACAGGGTTGGCCGAGCAGTACTTC. It translates to CASMVGTGLAEQYF.

This chain uses TRBV10-3 with TRBJ1-1; TRBD1 matches 7 bases. Trimming removed 6 bases from V and 0 bases from J; junction bases left unmatched: 4. The CDR3 has 14 residues. Germline V gene lookup returns CDR1 ENHRY and CDR2 SYGVKD. The CDR3 here is CAISPQGLNTEAFF. The CDR3 bases are TGTGCCATCAGCCCACAGGGGCTGAACACTGAAGCTTTCTTT.

This clone appeared once. V is TRBV6-6 and J is TRBJ2-5; D unresolved. The germline V gene encodes CDR1 MNHNY and CDR2 SVGAGI (reference sequence). This CDR3 spans 14 amino acids. The V end was cut by 2 bases, the J end by 5 bases, with 12 bases between. CDR3 sequence reads: CASSYGANVETQYF. The CDR3 nucleotides read TGTGCCAGCAGTTACGGCGCTAACGTGGAGACCCAGTACTTC.

The chain joins TRBV19 to TRBJ1-4; D call uncertain. CDR1 is LNHDA, CDR2 SQIVND, per germline (reference sequence). V was clipped by 7 bases and J by 7 bases, with 10 bases between them. The CDR3 sequence is 12 residues long. The CDR3 bases are TGTGCCAGTACCCGAGGGAGTGAAAAACTGTTTTTT. This codes for CASTRGSEKLFF.

The V call is TRBV2, the J call TRBJ2-3, with a possible D match to TRBD2 (6 bases). Germline assignment: CDR1 SNHLY and CDR2 FYNNEI. The CDR3 totals 15 residues. V shed 4 bases and J shed 5 bases, with 16 bases lying between them. CDR3 in DNA: TGTGCCAGCAGTGTGCAGGGAGGCGCCCGAGATACGCAGTATTTT. Its protein product is CASSVQGGARDTQYF.

The chain is built from TRBV29-1 and TRBJ1-1, with D uncertain. Per germline, CDR1 SQVTM and CDR2 ANQGSEA. V lost 7 bases and J 3 bases, leaving 6 bases between the germline ends. The CDR3 is 10 amino acids. CDR3 bases: TGCAGCGCCATGGACACTGAAGCTTTCTTT. It yields the protein CSAMDTEAFF. Using reference TRBV29-1 and TRBJ1-1 for the parts outside the CDR3, the full variable domain is SAVISQKPSRDICQRGTSLTIQCQVDSQVTMMFWYRQQPGQSLTLIATANQGSEATYESGFVIDKFPISRPNLTFSTLTVSNMSPEDSSIYLCSAMDTEAFFGQGTRLTVV.

The chain links TRBV7-8 to TRBJ1-2, with unresolved D. The germline gives CDR1 SGHVS, CDR2 FQNEAQ. V was trimmed by 5 bases and J by 3 bases, leaving 16 bases between them. The CDR3 length is 15 residues. The CDR3 DNA reads TGTGCCAGCAGCCCGCCGACACCCGCCGACTATGGCTACACCTTC. It codes for CASSPPTPADYGYTF.

This clone was detected only once. The chain links TRBV6-6 to TRBJ2-7; D gene unclear. The germline CDR1 and CDR2 sequences are MNHNY and SVGAGI (reference sequence). Trimming removed 4 bases from V and 7 bases from J, with 14 bases in between. The length of the CDR3 is 13 residues. The CDR3, as DNA: TGTGCCAGCAGTTCGATGGGTGTTGGAGAGCAGTACTTC. This translates into CASSSMGVGEQYF.

The rearrangement links TRBV19 to TRBJ2-2; D ambiguous. Trimming removed 5 bases at V and 0 bases at J, with 4 bases between. Germline CDR1 LNHDA, CDR2 SQIVND (reference sequence). This CDR3 comprises 13 residues. Here the CDR3 reads CASSPTNTGELFF. CDR3 nucleotides: TGTGCCAGTAGTCCTACGAACACCGGGGAGCTGTTTTTT.